This TCR beta chain appears in the sequencing data of a study of blood T cell repertoires in COVID-19. Study at large: From T cells, B-cell-depleted T cells, or PBMCs came the material, which was cDNA or gDNA.

In the original processing: From reference gene primer amplification, estimates of nucleated cell counts were derived. Clones were sequenced by immunoSEQ multiplex PCR, and TCRdb holds only the in-frame ones, with some missing. For V, J and clone size, that table is used; D and trimming come from the DNA. Counted here are over 250,000 clones, over 75% occurring once; the ten biggest clones make up 2.3%. V lost 4 bases, J lost 3 bases, and 12 bases lay in between. The CDR3 covers 14 residues. Per the germline V gene, CDR1 is SGHAT and CDR2 is FQNNGV. This clone appeared once. Sequencing was done on a sample of peripheral blood. The V and J genes are TRBV11-2 and TRBJ1-1, with D unclear. The receptor was isolated from a woman in her 50s with acute or convalescent COVID-19. The CDR3: CASSSPRGYTEAFF. In DNA form, the CDR3 reads TGTGCCAGCAGCTCCCCCCGGGGATACACTGAAGCTTTCTTT.